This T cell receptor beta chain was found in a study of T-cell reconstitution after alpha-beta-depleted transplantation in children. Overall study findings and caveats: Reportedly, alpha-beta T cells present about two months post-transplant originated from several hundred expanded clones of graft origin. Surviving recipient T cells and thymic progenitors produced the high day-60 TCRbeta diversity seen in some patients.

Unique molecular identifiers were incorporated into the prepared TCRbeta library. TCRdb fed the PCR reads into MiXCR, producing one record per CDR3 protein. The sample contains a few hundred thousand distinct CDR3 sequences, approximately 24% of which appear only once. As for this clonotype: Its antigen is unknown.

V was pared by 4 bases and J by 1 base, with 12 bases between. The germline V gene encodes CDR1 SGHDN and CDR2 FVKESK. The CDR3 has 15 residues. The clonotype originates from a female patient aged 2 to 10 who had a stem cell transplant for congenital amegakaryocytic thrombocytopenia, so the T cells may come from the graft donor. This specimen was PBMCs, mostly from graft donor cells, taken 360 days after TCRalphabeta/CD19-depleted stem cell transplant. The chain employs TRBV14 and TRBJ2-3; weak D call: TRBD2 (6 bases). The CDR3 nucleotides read TGTGCCAGCAGCCCAGCCGGGACTGGCACAGATACGCAGTATTTT. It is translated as CASSPAGTGTDTQYF.